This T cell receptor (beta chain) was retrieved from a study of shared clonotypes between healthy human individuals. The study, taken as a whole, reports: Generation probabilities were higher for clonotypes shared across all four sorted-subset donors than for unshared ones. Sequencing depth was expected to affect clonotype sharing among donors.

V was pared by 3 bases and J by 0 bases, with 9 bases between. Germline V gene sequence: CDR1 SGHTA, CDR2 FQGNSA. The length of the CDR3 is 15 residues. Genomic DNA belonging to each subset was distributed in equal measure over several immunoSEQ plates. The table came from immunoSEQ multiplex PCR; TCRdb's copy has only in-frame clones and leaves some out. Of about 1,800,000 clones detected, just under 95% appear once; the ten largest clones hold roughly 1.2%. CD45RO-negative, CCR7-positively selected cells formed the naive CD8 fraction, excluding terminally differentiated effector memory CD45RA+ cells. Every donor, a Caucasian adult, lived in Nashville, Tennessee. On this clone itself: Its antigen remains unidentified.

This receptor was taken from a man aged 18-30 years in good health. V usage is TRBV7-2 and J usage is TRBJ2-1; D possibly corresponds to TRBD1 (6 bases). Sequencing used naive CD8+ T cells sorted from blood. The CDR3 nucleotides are TGTGCCAGCAGCTTTGACAGGAGCTCCTACAATGAGCAGTTCTTC. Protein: CASSFDRSSYNEQFF.